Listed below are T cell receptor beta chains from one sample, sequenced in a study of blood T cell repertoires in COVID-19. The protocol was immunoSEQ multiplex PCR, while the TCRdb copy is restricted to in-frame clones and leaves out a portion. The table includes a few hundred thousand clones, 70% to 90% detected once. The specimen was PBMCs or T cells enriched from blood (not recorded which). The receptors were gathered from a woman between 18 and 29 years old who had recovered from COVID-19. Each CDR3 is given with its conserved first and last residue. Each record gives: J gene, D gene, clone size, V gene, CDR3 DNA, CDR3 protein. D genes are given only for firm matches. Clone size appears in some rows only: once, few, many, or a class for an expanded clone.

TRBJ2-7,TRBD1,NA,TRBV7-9,TGTGCCAGCAGCCCGGGGGGGACAGGGGACTCGGAGCAGTACTTC,CASSPGGTGDSEQYF
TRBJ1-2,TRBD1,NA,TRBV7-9,TGTGCCAGCAGCTTAGTATCGGACAGGGGGCGTCTCGACTATGGCTACACCTTC,CASSLVSDRGRLDYGYTF
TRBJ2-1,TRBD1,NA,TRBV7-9,TGTGCCAGCATCGTAGAGGAAGGACAGGGAGCCAATGAGCAGTTCTTC,CASIVEEGQGANEQFF
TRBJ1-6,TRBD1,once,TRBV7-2,TGTGCCAGCAGCTACACACAGGGGTTTTATAATTCACCCCTCCACTTT,CASSYTQGFYNSPLHF
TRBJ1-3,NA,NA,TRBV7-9,TGTGCCAGCAGCCCCCCCCAGTATAAGTTGAGGAGATCTGGAAACACCATATATTTT,CASSPPQYKLRRSGNTIYF
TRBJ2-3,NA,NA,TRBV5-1,TGCGCCAGCAGCCCGTTAACAGGGACGAGCACAGATACGCAGTATTTT,CASSPLTGTSTDTQYF
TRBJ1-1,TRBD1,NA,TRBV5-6,TGTGCCAGCAGCTCGGGACAGGGAAGTGCTGAAGCTTTCTTT,CASSSGQGSAEAFF
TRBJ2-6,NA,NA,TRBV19,TGTGCCAGTATGGGGGAGGGGGACGTGTACTCTGGGGCCAACGTCCTGACTTTC,CASMGEGDVYSGANVLTF
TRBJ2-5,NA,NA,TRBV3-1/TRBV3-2,TGTGCCAGCAGCTTTCGACTAGGGCGCCAAGAGACCCAGTACTTC,CASSFRLGRQETQYF
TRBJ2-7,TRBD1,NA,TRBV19,TGTGCCAGTGGAACAGGGGTCTACGAGCAGTACTTC,CASGTGVYEQYF
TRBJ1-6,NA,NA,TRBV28,TGTGCCAGCAGTTTAATCGGGAGGGTCAGTGGTAATTCACCCCTCCACTTT,CASSLIGRVSGNSPLHF
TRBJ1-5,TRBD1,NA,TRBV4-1,TGCGCCAGCAGCCAAGACGGGACAGGGTCGTGGGAGCCCCAGCATTTT,CASSQDGTGSWEPQHF
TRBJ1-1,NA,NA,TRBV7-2,TGTGCCAGCAGACTGAGCCCGGGGAACACTGAAGCTTTCTTT,CASRLSPGNTEAFF
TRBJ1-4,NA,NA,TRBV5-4,TGTGCCAGCAGCTTGGCCGGTGATGCAACTAATGAAAAACTGTTTTTT,CASSLAGDATNEKLFF
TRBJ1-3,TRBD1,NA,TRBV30,TGTGCCTGGAGGAAGATTCTCAGGGGGCCTGGAAACACCATATATTTT,CAWRKILRGPGNTIYF
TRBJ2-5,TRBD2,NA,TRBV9,TGTGCCAGCAGCGTAGCAGCGGGGCAAGAGACCCAGTACTTC,CASSVAAGQETQYF
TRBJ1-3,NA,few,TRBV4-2,TGTGCCAGCAGCCAAGATCCGCGAGGGTCCTCTGGAAACACCATATATTTT,CASSQDPRGSSGNTIYF
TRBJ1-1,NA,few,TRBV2,TGTGCCAGCAGCCTTCTAGAGGTTATTACTGAAGCTTTCTTT,CASSLLEVITEAFF
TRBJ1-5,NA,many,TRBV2,TGTGCCAGCAGTGAGTGGTTAGGGGTAGGGAGCAATCAGCCCCAGCATTTT,CASSEWLGVGSNQPQHF
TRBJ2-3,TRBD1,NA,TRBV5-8,TGTGCCAGCAGCCCCCGCCGGGACAGTAGCACAGATACGCAGTATTTT,CASSPRRDSSTDTQYF
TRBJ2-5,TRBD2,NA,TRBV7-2,TGTGCCAGCAGCCCGGGACTAGCGATGGAGACCCAGTACTTC,CASSPGLAMETQYF
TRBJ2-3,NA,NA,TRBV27,TGTGCCAGCAGTTTGGCGGGGCTTAGCACAGATACGCAGTATTTT,CASSLAGLSTDTQYF
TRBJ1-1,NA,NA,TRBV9,TGTGCCAGCAGCGGAAGGGAAGACTATGAAGCTTTCTTT,CASSGREDYEAFF
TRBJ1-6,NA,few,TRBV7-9,TGTGCCAGCAGCACCTACGAGCCTAATAATTCACCCCTCCACTTT,CASSTYEPNNSPLHF
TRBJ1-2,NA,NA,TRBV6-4,TGTGCCAGCAGTGACGCCCTCAAGGGGGGCTACACCTTC,CASSDALKGGYTF
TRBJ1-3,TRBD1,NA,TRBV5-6,TGTGCCAGCAGCTTGCCAGGGGGAGGAAACACCATATATTTT,CASSLPGGGNTIYF
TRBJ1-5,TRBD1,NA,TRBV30,TGTGCCTGGGAACAGGGGAGCAATCAGCCCCAGCATTTT,CAWEQGSNQPQHF
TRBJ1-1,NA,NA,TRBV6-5,TGTGCCAGCAGCAGGGGAAAGAACACTGAAGCTTTCTTT,CASSRGKNTEAFF
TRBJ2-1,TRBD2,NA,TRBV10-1,TGCGCCAGCAGCCCCCGGACTAGCTTCTACAATGAGCAGTTCTTC,CASSPRTSFYNEQFF
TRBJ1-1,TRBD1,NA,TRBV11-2,TGTGCCAGCAGCCCAACAGGGGGCTACTACACTGAAGCTTTCTTT,CASSPTGGYYTEAFF
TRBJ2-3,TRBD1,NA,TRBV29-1,TGCAGCGTTGAAGAGGGACAGGAGCCTAGCACAGATACGCAGTATTTT,CSVEEGQEPSTDTQYF
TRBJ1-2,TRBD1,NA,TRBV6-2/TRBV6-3,TGTGCCAGCAGTTCCGGACAGGGGGCGATTGGCTACACCTTC,CASSSGQGAIGYTF
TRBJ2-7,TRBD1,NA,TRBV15,TGTGCCACCAGCAGAGATCCAGGACAGGGGCTCTACGAGCAGTACTTC,CATSRDPGQGLYEQYF
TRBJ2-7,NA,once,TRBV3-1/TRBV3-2,TGTGCCAGTACGTCAGGGTCGGACCTGCCCTACGAGCAGTACTTC,CASTSGSDLPYEQYF
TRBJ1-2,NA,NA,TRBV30,TGTGCCTGGAGTGACTTGACAACCTATGGCTACACCTTC,CAWSDLTTYGYTF
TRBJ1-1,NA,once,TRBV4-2,TGTGCCAGCAGCCAAGAGACCTCTAGTACTGAAGCTTTCTTT,CASSQETSSTEAFF
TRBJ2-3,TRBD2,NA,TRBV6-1,TGTGCCAGCAGTGAAGCATTAGCGGGTCCGCCAGATACGCAGTATTTT,CASSEALAGPPDTQYF
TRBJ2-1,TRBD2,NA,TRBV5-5,TGTGCCAGCAGCCCGGGACCTACTAGCGGGGTCTCCAATGAGCAGTTCTTC,CASSPGPTSGVSNEQFF
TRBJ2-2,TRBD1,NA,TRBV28,TGTGCCAGCAGTTTGATCCCCGGGACAGGGAGGACCGGGGAGCTGTTTTTT,CASSLIPGTGRTGELFF
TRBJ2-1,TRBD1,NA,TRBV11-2,TGTGCCAGCAGCTTAGATATCCGGGACAGGGGATACAATGAGCAGTTCTTC,CASSLDIRDRGYNEQFF
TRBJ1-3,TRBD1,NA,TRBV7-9,TGTGCCAGCAGCCGGGGACAGGCTGGAAACACCATATATTTT,CASSRGQAGNTIYF
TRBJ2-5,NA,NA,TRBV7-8,TGTGCCAGCAGCTTCGACAGAGACCAAGAGACCCAGTACTTC,CASSFDRDQETQYF
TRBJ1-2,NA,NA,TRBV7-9,TGTGCCAGCAGCTCCGAATTGACGGAGGCTAACTATGGCTACACCTTC,CASSSELTEANYGYTF
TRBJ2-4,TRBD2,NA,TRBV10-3,TGTGCCACAGGGACTAGCGGGTTAGCCAAAAACATTCAGTACTTC,CATGTSGLAKNIQYF
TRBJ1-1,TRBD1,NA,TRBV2,TGTGCCAGCAGCGATTACCGGGACAGGGGCTCGAACACTGAAGCTTTCTTT,CASSDYRDRGSNTEAFF
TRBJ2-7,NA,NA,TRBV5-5,TGTGCCAGCAGCTTGGAAGGCGGGTGGTCCTACGAGCAGTACTTC,CASSLEGGWSYEQYF
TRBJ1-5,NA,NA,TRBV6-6,TGTGCCAGCAGTTACTCAGACCAGGGCAATCAGCCCCAGCATTTT,CASSYSDQGNQPQHF
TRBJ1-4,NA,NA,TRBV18,TGTGCCAGCTCATCGCAGGGGACGGCTAATGAAAAACTGTTTTTT,CASSSQGTANEKLFF
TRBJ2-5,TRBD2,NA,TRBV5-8,TGTGCCAGCAGCCGGCTGGGGGGGGGCCAAGAGACCCAGTACTTC,CASSRLGGGQETQYF
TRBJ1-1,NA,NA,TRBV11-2,TGTGCCAGCAGCTTAGAACGAGTGGGCCCGGCTTTCTTT,CASSLERVGPAFF
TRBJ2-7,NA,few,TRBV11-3,TGTGCCAGCAGTCGTGCGGGCTACGAGCAGTACTTC,CASSRAGYEQYF
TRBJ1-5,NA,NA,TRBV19,TGTGCCAGTAGTATAGGATACAACGGGGTTAGCAATCAGCCCCAGCATTTT,CASSIGYNGVSNQPQHF
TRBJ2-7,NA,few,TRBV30,TGTGCCGTAGGAGGGGACAGATCCTACGAGCAGTACTTC,CAVGGDRSYEQYF
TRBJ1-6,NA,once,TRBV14,TGTGCCAGCAGCCAAGATTTTACCCTCCACTTT,CASSQDFTLHF
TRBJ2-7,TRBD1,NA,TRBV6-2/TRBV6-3,TGTGCCAGCACCCCTCCGGGACAGGTCTCCTACGAGCAGTACTTC,CASTPPGQVSYEQYF
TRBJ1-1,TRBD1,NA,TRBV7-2,TGTGCCAGCAGCTTACAGGGGGCGAACACTGAAGCTTTCTTT,CASSLQGANTEAFF
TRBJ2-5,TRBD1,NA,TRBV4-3,TGCGCCAGCAGCCAAGTGACAGGGGTCCCAGAGACCCAGTACTTC,CASSQVTGVPETQYF
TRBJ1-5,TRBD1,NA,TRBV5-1,TGCGCCAGCAGCACCGGGACAGTCAATCAGCCCCAGCATTTT,CASSTGTVNQPQHF
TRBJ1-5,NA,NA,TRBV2,TGTGCCAGCAGTGAGCGGTCAGCTAATCAGCCCCAGCATTTT,CASSERSANQPQHF
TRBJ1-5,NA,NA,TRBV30,TGTGCCTGGAGTACGAGAGGAGTTGAGGGTCAGCCCCAGCATTTT,CAWSTRGVEGQPQHF